These 7 T cell receptor beta chains were all obtained from the same sample, sequenced in a study of T-cell reconstitution after alpha-beta-depleted transplantation in children. Unique molecular identifiers were used in preparing the TCRbeta library. TCRdb reprocessed the PCR reads via MiXCR and lists one record per CDR3 protein. The sample consists of some 530,000 distinct CDR3 sequences, roughly an eighth of them appearing once. Source: PBMCs from the stem cell graft donor, taken from the stem cell graft. These receptors all come from a human donor who donated a stem cell graft to a child with combined immunodeficiency.

The chain has TRBV20-1 and TRBJ1-3; 8 bases line up with TRBD1. With V trimmed by 5 bases and J by 4 bases, 7 bases remained unmatched. Germline V lookup: CDR1 DFQATT, CDR2 SNEGSKA (reference sequence). This CDR3 region has 14 residues. CDR3 bases: TGCAGTGCTGACGACAGGGGTGGGGGAAACACCATATATTTT. This gives the protein CSADDRGGGNTIYF.

This clonotype was detected a few times. The chain combines TRBV9 with TRBJ2-7, with D perhaps being TRBD1 or TRBD2 (5 bases each). CDR1 SGDLS and CDR2 YYNGEE come from the germline V gene. Trimming removed 0 bases at V and 2 bases at J, with 15 bases between. The CDR3 spans 16 residues. The CDR3 sequence is CASSVARDGPTYEQYF. The CDR3 nucleotides are TGTGCCAGCAGCGTAGCTAGGGACGGTCCCACCTACGAGCAGTACTTC.

The chain recombines TRBV9 with TRBJ2-1, with D possibly being TRBD1 or TRBD2 (5 bases each). Germline V gene sequence: CDR1 SGDLS, CDR2 YYNGEE. The CDR3 consists of 14 residues. Trimming took off 1 base at V and 3 bases at J, with 8 bases between the two ends. CDR3 DNA: TGTGCCAGCAGCGTATGGGGGATCTACAATGAGCAGTTCTTC. Translating it yields CASSVWGIYNEQFF. Complete variable domain (other parts from reference TRBV9 and TRBJ2-1): DSGVTQTPKHLITATGQRVTLRCSPRSGDLSVYWYQQSLDQGLQFLIQYYNGEERAKGNILERFSAQQFPDLHSELNLSSLELGDSALYFCASSVWGIYNEQFFGPGTRLTVL.

This clonotype was seen repeatedly, ten times or more. The chain combines TRBV5-5 with TRBJ2-7, with D tentatively TRBD2 (6 bases). The V gene lost 3 bases and the J gene lost 7 bases, with 20 bases spanning the gap. Germline loops: CDR1 SGHKS, CDR2 YYEKEE (reference sequence). This CDR3 has 15 amino acids. CDR3 sequence reads: CASSWASGNAGEQYF. The CDR3 region has the DNA TGTGCCAGCAGCTGGGCTTCAGGGAATGCGGGAGAGCAGTACTTC.

V gene TRBV28 combines with J gene TRBJ2-2; 7 positions match TRBD1. CDR1 is MDHEN and CDR2 is SYDVKM in the germline V gene. V lost 0 bases to trimming and J lost 1 base; unmatched junction nucleotides: 8. The CDR3 sequence is 18 residues long. For the CDR3, the DNA is TGTGCCAGCAGTTTATGGCCCTGGGGGACAGTGAACACCGGGGAGCTGTTTTTT. Translating gives CASSLWPWGTVNTGELFF.

This clonotype was observed many times. This rearrangement joins TRBV21-1 to TRBJ2-7; no DNA check was done on the table's D call, TRBD1. TRBV21-1 is given as a pseudogene. The CDR3 covers 19 residues. The CDR3 coding sequence is TGTGCCAGCAGTGCCGCCTCGGAGGGACGATACCAGGGGTTCTACGAGCAGTACTTC. Encoded protein: CASSAASEGRYQGFYEQYF.

The rearrangement links TRBV7-2 to TRBJ2-5, with D possibly being TRBD2 (8 bases). Trimming stripped 0 bases from V and 7 bases from J, with 18 bases between. This CDR3 has 16 amino acids. Germline V gives CDR1 SGHTA, CDR2 FQGNSA. The CDR3 DNA is TGTGCCAGCAGCTTAGCGCTCCCAGGGGGGACTAGGACCCAGTACTTC. Translation: CASSLALPGGTRTQYF.